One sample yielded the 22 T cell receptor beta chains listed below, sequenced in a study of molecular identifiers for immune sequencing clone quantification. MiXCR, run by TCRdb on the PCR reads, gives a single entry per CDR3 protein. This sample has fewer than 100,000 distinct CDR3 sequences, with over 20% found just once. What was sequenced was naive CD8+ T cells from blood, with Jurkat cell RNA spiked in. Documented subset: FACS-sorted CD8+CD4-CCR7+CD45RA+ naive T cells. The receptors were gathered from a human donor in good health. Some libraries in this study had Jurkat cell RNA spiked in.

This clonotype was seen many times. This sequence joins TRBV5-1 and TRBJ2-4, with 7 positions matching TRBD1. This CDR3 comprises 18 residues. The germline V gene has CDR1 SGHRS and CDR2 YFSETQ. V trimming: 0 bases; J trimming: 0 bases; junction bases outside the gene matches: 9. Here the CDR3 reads CASSLAGTGALAKNIQYF. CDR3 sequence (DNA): TGCGCCAGCAGCTTGGCCGGTACAGGGGCCCTAGCCAAAAACATTCAGTACTTC.

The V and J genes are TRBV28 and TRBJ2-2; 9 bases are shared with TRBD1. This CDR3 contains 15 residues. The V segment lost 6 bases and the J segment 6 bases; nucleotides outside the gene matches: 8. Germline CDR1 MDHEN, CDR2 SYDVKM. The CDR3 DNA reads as TGTGCCAGCAGCACAGGGGGCTTAAACGCCGGGGAGCTGTTTTTT. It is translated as CASSTGGLNAGELFF.

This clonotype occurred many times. The CDR3 reads CSVPPSGREGPRKETQYF. In DNA, the CDR3 is TGCAGCGTTCCTCCCTCGGGGCGGGAGGGCCCACGGAAAGAGACCCAGTACTTC. The chain recombines TRBV29-1 with TRBJ2-5; 9 positions agree with TRBD2. The CDR3 covers 18 residues. Germline V lookup: CDR1 SQVTM, CDR2 ANQGSEA. V lost 5 bases, J lost 3 bases, and 19 bases stayed unmatched.

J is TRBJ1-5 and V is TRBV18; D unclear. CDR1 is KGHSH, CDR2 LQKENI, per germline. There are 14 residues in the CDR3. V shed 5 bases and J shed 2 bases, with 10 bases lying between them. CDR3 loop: CASSTREGNQPQHF. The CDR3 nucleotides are TGTGCCAGCTCAACCCGGGAAGGCAATCAGCCCCAGCATTTT.

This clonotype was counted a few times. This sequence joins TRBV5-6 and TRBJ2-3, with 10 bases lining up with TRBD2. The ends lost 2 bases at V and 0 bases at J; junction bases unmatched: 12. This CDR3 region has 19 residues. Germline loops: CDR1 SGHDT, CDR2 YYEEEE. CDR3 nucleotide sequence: TGTGCCAGCAGCTTTTTTTCGCTAGCGGGGGCCCGTAGCACAGATACGCAGTATTTT. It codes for CASSFFSLAGARSTDTQYF.

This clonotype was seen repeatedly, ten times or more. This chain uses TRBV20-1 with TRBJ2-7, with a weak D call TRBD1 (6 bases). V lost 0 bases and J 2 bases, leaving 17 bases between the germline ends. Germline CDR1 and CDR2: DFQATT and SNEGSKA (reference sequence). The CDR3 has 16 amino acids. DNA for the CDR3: TGCAGTGCTAGAGATCGAGGGCAGGGGAAAGCCTACGAGCAGTACTTC. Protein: CSARDRGQGKAYEQYF.

The DNA of the CDR3 is TGTGCCAGCAGCCTACTAGCGGGAGGGCCGTTGGAGACCCAGTACTTC. Translated, it gives CASSLLAGGPLETQYF. The chain couples TRBV7-9 to TRBJ2-5; 13 bases align to TRBD2. The CDR3 covers 16 residues. Germline CDR1 is SEHNR and CDR2 is FQNEAQ (reference sequence). Trimming took 5 bases from V and 5 from J; bases not matched to a gene: 8.

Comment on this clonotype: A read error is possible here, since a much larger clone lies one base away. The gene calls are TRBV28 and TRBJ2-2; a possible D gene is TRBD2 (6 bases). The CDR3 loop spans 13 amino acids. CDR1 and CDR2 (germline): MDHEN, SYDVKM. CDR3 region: CVSRPGGTGELFF. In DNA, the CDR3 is TGTGTCAGCCGCCCCGGAGGGACCGGGGAGCTGTTTTTT.

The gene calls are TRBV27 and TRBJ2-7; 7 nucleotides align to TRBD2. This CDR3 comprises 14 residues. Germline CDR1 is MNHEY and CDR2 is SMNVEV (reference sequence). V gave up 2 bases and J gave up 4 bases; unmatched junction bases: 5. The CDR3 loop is CASSLGGSRYEQYF. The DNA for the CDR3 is TGTGCCAGCAGTTTAGGCGGGAGCAGATACGAGCAGTACTTC.

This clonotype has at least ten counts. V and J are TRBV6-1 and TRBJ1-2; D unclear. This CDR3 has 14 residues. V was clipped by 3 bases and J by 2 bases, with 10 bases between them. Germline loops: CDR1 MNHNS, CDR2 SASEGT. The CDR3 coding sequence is TGTGCCAGCAGTGAGGGTGGAGGGAACTATGGCTACACCTTC. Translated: CASSEGGGNYGYTF.

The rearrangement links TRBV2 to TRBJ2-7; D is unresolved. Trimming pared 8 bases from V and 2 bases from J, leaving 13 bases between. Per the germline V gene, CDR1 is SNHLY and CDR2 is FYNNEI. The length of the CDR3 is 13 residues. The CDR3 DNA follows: TGTGCCAGCGGAAATCGCAAGACCTACGAGCAGTACTTC. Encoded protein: CASGNRKTYEQYF.

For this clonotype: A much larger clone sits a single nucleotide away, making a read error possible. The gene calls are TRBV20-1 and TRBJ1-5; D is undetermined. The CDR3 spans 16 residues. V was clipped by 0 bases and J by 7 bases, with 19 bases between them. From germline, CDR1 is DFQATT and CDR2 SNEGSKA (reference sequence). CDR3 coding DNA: TGCAGTGCTAGAGATCTGAACATCAGGAGTGAACAGCCCCAGCATTTT. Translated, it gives CSARDLNIRSEQPQHF.

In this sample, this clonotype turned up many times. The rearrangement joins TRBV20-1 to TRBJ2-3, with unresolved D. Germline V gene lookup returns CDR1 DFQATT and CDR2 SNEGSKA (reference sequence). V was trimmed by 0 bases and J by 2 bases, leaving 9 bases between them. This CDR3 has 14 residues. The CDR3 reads CSARDPVLTDTQYF. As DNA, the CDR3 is TGCAGTGCTAGAGATCCCGTTCTCACAGATACGCAGTATTTT.

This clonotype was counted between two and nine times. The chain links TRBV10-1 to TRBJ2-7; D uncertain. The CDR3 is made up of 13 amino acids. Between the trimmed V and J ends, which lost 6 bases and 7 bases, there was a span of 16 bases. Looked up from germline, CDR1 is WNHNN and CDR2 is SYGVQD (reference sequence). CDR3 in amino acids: CASSSKLSVEQYF. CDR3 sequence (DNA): TGCGCCAGCAGCTCCAAACTATCGGTTGAGCAGTACTTC.

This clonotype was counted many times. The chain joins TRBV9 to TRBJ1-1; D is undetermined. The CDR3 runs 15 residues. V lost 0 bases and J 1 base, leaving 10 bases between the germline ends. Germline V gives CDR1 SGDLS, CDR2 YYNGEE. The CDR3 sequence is CASSVDWRPNTEAFF. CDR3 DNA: TGTGCCAGCAGCGTAGATTGGAGACCGAACACTGAAGCTTTCTTT.

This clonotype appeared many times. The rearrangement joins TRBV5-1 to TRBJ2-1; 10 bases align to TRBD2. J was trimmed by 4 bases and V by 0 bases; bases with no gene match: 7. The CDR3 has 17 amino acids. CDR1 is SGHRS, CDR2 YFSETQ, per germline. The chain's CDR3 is CASSLETSGKLYNEQFF. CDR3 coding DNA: TGCGCCAGCAGCTTGGAAACTAGCGGGAAACTTTACAATGAGCAGTTCTTC.

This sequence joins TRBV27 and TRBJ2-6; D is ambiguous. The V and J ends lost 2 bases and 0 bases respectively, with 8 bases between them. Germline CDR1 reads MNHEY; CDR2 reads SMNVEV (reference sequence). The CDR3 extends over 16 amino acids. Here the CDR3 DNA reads TGTGCCAGCAGTTTACAAATGGGCTCTGGGGCCAACGTCCTGACTTTC. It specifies CASSLQMGSGANVLTF.

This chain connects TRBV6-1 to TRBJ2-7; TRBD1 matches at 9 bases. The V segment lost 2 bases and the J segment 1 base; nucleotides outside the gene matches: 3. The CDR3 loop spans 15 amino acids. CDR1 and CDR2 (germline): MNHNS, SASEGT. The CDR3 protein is CASSEHRGLSYEQYF. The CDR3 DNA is TGTGCCAGCAGTGAACACAGGGGGCTTTCCTACGAGCAGTACTTC.

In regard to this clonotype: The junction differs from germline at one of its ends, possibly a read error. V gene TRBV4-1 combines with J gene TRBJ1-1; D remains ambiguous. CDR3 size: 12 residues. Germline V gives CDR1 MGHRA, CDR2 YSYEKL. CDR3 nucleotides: TGCGCCAGCAGCCAGCCCTCGGGCTTAGCTCTCTTT. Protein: CASSQPSGLALF.

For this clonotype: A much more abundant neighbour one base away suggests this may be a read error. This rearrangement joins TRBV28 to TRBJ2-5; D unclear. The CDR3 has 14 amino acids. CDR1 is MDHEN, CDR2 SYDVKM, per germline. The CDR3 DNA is TGTGCCAGCAGTTCCCCCGAAGAACAAGAGACCCTGTACTTC. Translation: CASSSPEEQETLYF.

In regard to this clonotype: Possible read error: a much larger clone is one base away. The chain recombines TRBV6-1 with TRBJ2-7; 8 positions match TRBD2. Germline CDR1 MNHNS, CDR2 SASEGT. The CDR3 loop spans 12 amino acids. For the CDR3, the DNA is TGTACCAGTACTAGCGGTCCCTACGAGCAGTACTTC. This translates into CTSTSGPYEQYF.

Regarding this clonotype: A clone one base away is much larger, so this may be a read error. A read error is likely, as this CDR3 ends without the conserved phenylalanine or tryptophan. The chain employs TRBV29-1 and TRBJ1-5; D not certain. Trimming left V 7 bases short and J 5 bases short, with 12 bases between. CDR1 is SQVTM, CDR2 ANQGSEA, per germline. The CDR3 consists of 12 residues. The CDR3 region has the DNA TGCAGCGCTAACACCGGCGATCAGCCCCAGCATTAT. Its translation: CSANTGDQPQHY.